Presented here are 25 T cell receptor beta chains from one specimen sequenced in a study of tumor-infiltrating lymphocytes in oesophageal squamous cell carcinoma. MiXCR, run by TCRdb on the PCR reads, gives a single entry per CDR3 protein. The data hold 20,000 or so distinct CDR3 sequences, with 40% to 50% observed a single time. The sample consisted of esophageal tumor tissue. Source of these receptors: a male donor with esophageal squamous cell carcinoma.

Only one count was recorded for this clonotype. The chain is built from TRBV6-1 and TRBJ2-4; 13 bases are shared with TRBD2. Losses at the gene ends were 11 bases for V and 13 bases for J; bases not matched to a gene: 11. Germline V CDR1 and CDR2: MNHNS, SASEGT. The CDR3 has 13 residues. CDR3 in amino acids: CASRGLAGDEQYF. CDR3 nucleotides: TGTGCCTCCCGCGGACTAGCGGGAGATGAGCAGTACTTC.

Turning to this clonotype: A much larger clone differs by one base, so this may be a read error. The rearrangement uses TRBV19 and TRBJ2-7; 8 bases are shared with TRBD2. This CDR3 spans 16 amino acids. V shed 3 bases, J shed 7 bases, and the junction held 14 bases outside the gene matches. Germline values: CDR1 LNHDA, CDR2 SQIVND (reference sequence). The CDR3 DNA is TGTGCCAGTAGTATTAGGGCGGGAGGAGGTTACAATGAGCAGTACTTC. It yields the protein CASSIRAGGGYNEQYF.

This clonotype is medium-sized (0.01 to 0.1%) within its sample. The V and J genes are TRBV27 and TRBJ1-1; D remains ambiguous. V was pared by 8 bases and J by 1 base, with 17 bases between. This CDR3 comprises 15 residues. CDR1 and CDR2 from the germline V gene are MNHEY and SMNVEV (reference sequence). The CDR3 DNA reads as TGTGCCAGCGCCATCCTCGGCGCCTCGAACACTGAAGCTTTCTTT. Its translation: CASAILGASNTEAFF.

This clonotype was counted ten times or more. This chain links TRBV7-9 with TRBJ1-1; 9 bases map to TRBD1. Germline V lookup: CDR1 SEHNR, CDR2 FQNEAQ (reference sequence). The CDR3 runs 17 residues. V lost 1 base, J lost 1 base, and 7 bases stayed unmatched. The chain's CDR3 is CASSLGTGGLWNTEAFF. The CDR3 DNA reads as TGTGCCAGCAGCTTAGGAACAGGGGGCTTATGGAACACTGAAGCTTTCTTT. Based on the CDR3 plus reference TRBV7-9 and TRBJ1-1, the full variable domain is DTGVSQNPRHKITKRGQNVTFRCDPISEHNRLYWYRQTLGQGPEFLTYFQNEAQLEKSRLLSDRFSAERPKGSFSTLEIQRTEQGDSAMYLCASSLGTGGLWNTEAFFGQGTRLTVV.

The rearrangement links TRBV7-9 to TRBJ2-1; the D gene is possibly TRBD2 (6 bases). Trimming stripped 5 bases from V and 9 bases from J, with 23 bases between. Germline V gene lookup returns CDR1 SEHNR and CDR2 FQNEAQ (reference sequence). The CDR3 totals 16 residues. The CDR3, as DNA: TGTGCCAGCAGCCTAGATGGGAGACTAGTAGGAGGTGAGCAGTTCTTC. Protein: CASSLDGRLVGGEQFF.

This clonotype has more than one count but fewer than ten. J is TRBJ2-3 and V is TRBV12-3 or TRBV12-4; the match to TRBD2 covers 8 bases. The DNA end favors TRBJ2-7, so the J call may be wrong. CDR3 length: 16 residues. Here the CDR3 reads CASRPRERGSYNEQYF. The CDR3 DNA follows: TGTGCCAGCAGGCCCCGAGAGCGGGGGTCTTACAATGAGCAGTACTTC.

This clonotype was seen ten or more times. The chain links TRBV6-1 to TRBJ2-2; 11 nucleotides match TRBD2. The junction had 5 bases not matched to a gene; V was cut back by 7 bases and J by 4 bases. The CDR3 has 15 residues. Germline lookup yields CDR1 MNHNS and CDR2 SASEGT. CDR3 in DNA: TGTGCCAGCATTATAGCGGGGGGGCGCACCGGGGAGCTGTTTTTT. This codes for CASIIAGGRTGELFF.

By share, this clonotype counts as large. The chain carries TRBV7-8 and TRBJ2-1; 9 bases fit TRBD1. The germline CDR1 and CDR2 sequences are SGHVS and FQNEAQ. The CDR3 consists of 16 residues. V lost 2 bases, J lost 5 bases, and 7 bases stayed unmatched. The CDR3 bases are TGTGCCAGCAGCTTAAGGGGGACAGGGATCAACAATGAGCAGTTCTTC. It is translated as CASSLRGTGINNEQFF. The full variable domain, completed using reference TRBV7-8 and TRBJ2-1, is GAGVSQSPRYKVAKRGQDVALRCDPISGHVSLFWYQQALGQGPEFLTYFQNEAQLDKSGLPSDRFFAERPEGSVSTLKIQRTQQEDSAVYLCASSLRGTGINNEQFFGPGTRLTVL.

The chain couples TRBV7-9 to TRBJ2-6; D unclear. CDR1 SEHNR and CDR2 FQNEAQ come from the germline V gene (reference sequence). CDR3 length equals 13 residues. V was shortened by 0 bases and J by 3 bases, with 0 bases between the two germline ends. The CDR3 region is CASSLAGANVLTF. CDR3 sequence (DNA): TGTGCCAGCAGCTTAGCTGGGGCCAACGTCCTGACTTTC.

This clonotype was detected only a few times. Being one base from a much bigger clone, this may be a read error. The chain uses TRBV11-2 and TRBJ2-1; TRBD2 aligns across 12 bases. The J call is in doubt because the DNA end fits TRBJ2-7 better. CDR3 length: 15 residues. Germline CDR1 is SGHAT and CDR2 is FQNNGV. The CDR3 nucleotides are TGTGCCAGCAGCAATCTAGCGGGAGGGATCAATGAGCAGTACTTC. It is translated as CASSNLAGGINEQYF.

Concerning this clonotype: Its ends do not fully match the called genes, so a read error is possible. CDR3 protein: CASSPPGGRNSPLHF. The DNA for the CDR3 is TGTGCCAGCAGTCCTCCGGGGGGCCGGAATTCACCCCTCCACTTC. This sequence joins TRBV28 and TRBJ2-6; the D gene is possibly TRBD2 (7 bases). Germline V gene sequence: CDR1 MDHEN, CDR2 SYDVKM. The CDR3 covers 15 residues. Looking up the rest from reference TRBV28 and TRBJ2-6 gives the full variable domain: DVKVTQSSRYLVKRTGEKVFLECVQDMDHENMFWYRQDPGLGLRLIYFSYDVKMKEKGDIPEGYSVSREKKERFSLILESASTNQTSMYLCASSPPGGRNSPLHFGAGSRLTVL.

The chain couples TRBV7-3 to TRBJ2-5; 7 nucleotides agree with TRBD1. The length of the CDR3 is 15 residues. With V trimmed by 1 base and J by 4 bases, 6 bases remained unmatched. CDR1 is SGHTA, CDR2 FQGTGA, per germline. The DNA for the CDR3 is TGTGCCAGCAGCTTAAACACAGGGGAAGGAGAGACCCAGTACTTC. Translating gives CASSLNTGEGETQYF.

The chain joins TRBV7-3 to TRBJ2-7; D is undetermined. In germline, CDR1 is SGHTA, CDR2 FQGTGA. Trimming removed 7 bases at V and 7 bases at J, with 17 bases between. The CDR3 has 13 residues. The CDR3 here is CASTEPHYNEQYF. The CDR3 DNA sequence: TGTGCCAGCACCGAACCCCATTACAATGAGCAGTACTTC.

This rearrangement joins TRBV7-6 to TRBJ2-6, with 9 bases aligning to TRBD1. Germline lookup yields CDR1 SGHVS and CDR2 FNYEAQ. The length of the CDR3 is 20 residues. Trimming at V came to 2 bases and at J to 0 bases, leaving 11 bases not matched to a gene. CDR3 sequence (DNA): TGTGCCAGCAGCTTATCGGCCGGTCGGGACAGGGACTCTGGGGCCAACGTCCTGACTTTC. Its translation is CASSLSAGRDRDSGANVLTF.

There are a few counts of this clonotype. The V call is TRBV11-1, the J call TRBJ2-3; 15 bases fit TRBD2. This CDR3 is 16 amino acids long. After removal of 6 bases from V and 6 bases from J, the junction contained 7 bases not matched to a gene. The germline V gene encodes CDR1 SGHAT and CDR2 FQDESV (reference sequence). The CDR3 DNA reads TGTGCCAGCAGACCCGGACTAGCGGGAGGGTCCGATACGCAGTATTTT. This encodes CASRPGLAGGSDTQYF.

In its sample, this clonotype was seen many times. A much larger clone differs by one base, so this may be a read error. J is TRBJ2-1 and V is TRBV6-1, with D maybe TRBD2 (7 bases). Germline assignment: CDR1 MNHNS and CDR2 SASEGT. The CDR3 loop spans 18 amino acids. The germline V and J ends were trimmed by 9 bases and 10 bases, with 34 bases remaining between them. The CDR3 DNA reads as TGTGCCAGTACGGATAAAGGGGGGAGGGGGTTCATTCTCCTGGAGCAGTTCTTC. Translated: CASTDKGGRGFILLEQFF.

V is TRBV2 and J is TRBJ1-2; no firm D call. The V gene's germline CDR1 is SNHLY and CDR2 FYNNEI. This CDR3 region has 16 residues. Trimming removed 3 bases from V and 0 bases from J, with 14 bases in between. The CDR3 region is CASSDPGRTANYGYTF. The DNA of the CDR3 is TGTGCCAGCAGTGACCCGGGCCGAACCGCTAACTATGGCTACACCTTC.

The chain links TRBV7-8 to TRBJ2-2; tentative D call: TRBD1 (5 bases). The CDR3 consists of 12 residues. V lost 6 bases and J 5 bases, leaving 7 bases between the germline ends. Germline assignment: CDR1 SGHVS and CDR2 FQNEAQ. The CDR3 here is CASRGLTGELFF. The DNA of the CDR3 is TGTGCCAGCAGGGGGCTAACCGGGGAGCTGTTTTTT.

The sample holds many counts of this clonotype. The genes are TRBV19 and TRBJ2-5, with D maybe TRBD2 (5 bases). CDR1 and CDR2 (germline): LNHDA, SQIVND (reference sequence). The CDR3 totals 14 residues. The V end was cut by 1 base, the J end by 1 base, with 7 bases between. CDR3 amino acids: CASSIGGSQETQYF. CDR3 DNA: TGTGCCAGTAGTATAGGCGGGTCCCAAGAGACCCAGTACTTC.

V is TRBV28 and J is TRBJ1-2; D gene uncertain. Trimming cost V 10 bases and J 4 bases, with 16 bases left between them. CDR1 and CDR2 from the germline V gene are MDHEN and SYDVKM. The CDR3 consists of 13 residues. CDR3 protein: CATLRPPVYGYTF. The CDR3 DNA follows: TGTGCCACCCTACGGCCGCCCGTCTATGGCTACACCTTC.

The chain recombines TRBV12-3 or TRBV12-4 with TRBJ2-2; no clear D. With 3 bases removed from V and 1 base from J, the gap between germline ends came to 6 bases. The CDR3 runs 14 residues. The CDR3 loop is CASSFSRNTGELFF. CDR3 DNA sequence: TGTGCCAGCAGTTTCAGTAGGAACACCGGGGAGCTGTTTTTT.

V usage is TRBV12-3 or TRBV12-4 and J usage is TRBJ2-7, with 7 positions matching TRBD1. CDR3 length: 13 residues. Trimming took 6 bases from V and 0 from J; bases not matched to a gene: 2. Here the CDR3 DNA reads TGTGCCAGCAGCGGGACAGTCTCCTACGAGCAGTACTTC. It encodes CASSGTVSYEQYF.

This clonotype rates as medium-sized. The rearrangement uses TRBV7-9 and TRBJ2-6; 7 bases are shared with TRBD1. The V gene end was trimmed by 4 bases and the J gene end by 0 bases; junction bases not matched to a gene: 15. The germline gives CDR1 SEHNR, CDR2 FQNEAQ (reference sequence). This CDR3 has 20 residues. The CDR3 loop reads CASSSQPGQISSSGANVLTF. The CDR3 bases are TGTGCCAGCAGCTCCCAGCCGGGACAGATAAGTAGCTCTGGGGCCAACGTCCTGACTTTC.

This clonotype was observed many times. Since the CDR3 does not end with the conserved phenylalanine or tryptophan, this likely comes from a read error. No DNA is shown, since the ends of the CDR3 on it are uncertain; the CDR3 is the one TCRdb lists. This sequence joins TRBV7-2 and TRBJ2-7; no DNA check was done on the table's D call, TRBD2. The CDR3 sequence runs 16 residues, both termini included. Germline V gives CDR1 SGHTA, CDR2 FQGNSA. The CDR3 loop is CASSLVRANYGYTFGS.

This clonotype was detected many times. This could be a read error, since a much larger clone is one nucleotide away. The chain employs TRBV6-6 and TRBJ2-1; possibly TRBD2 for D (5 bases). The J call may be faulty, since TRBJ2-7 better matches the DNA end. The CDR3 runs to 14 residues. The V gene's germline CDR1 is MNHNY and CDR2 SVGAGI (reference sequence). CDR3: CASSYSRTYNEQYF. DNA for the CDR3: TGTGCCAGCAGTTACTCGAGGACTTACAATGAGCAGTACTTC.